These 24 T cell receptor beta chains were sequenced from one sample in a study of molecular identifiers for immune sequencing clone quantification. From the PCR reads, TCRdb called clonotypes with MiXCR, one entry per CDR3 protein. In the table there are over 550,000 distinct CDR3 sequences, approximately 24% of which are singletons. Sequencing was carried out using naive CD8+ T cells from blood, with Jurkat cell RNA spiked in. Subset defined: FACS-sorted CD8+CD4-CCR7+CD45RA+ naive T cells. The receptors derive from a human donor in good health. Some libraries in this study had Jurkat cell RNA spiked in.

Worth noting for this clonotype: The CDR3 does not close with the conserved phenylalanine or tryptophan, likely indicating a read error. The chain links TRBV11-3 to TRBJ2-1, with D perhaps TRBD1 (5 bases). The CDR3 loop spans 15 amino acids. Germline V gene data show CDR1 as SGHNT and CDR2 as YENEEA. V lost 0 bases, J lost 4 bases, and 10 bases lay in between. The CDR3 protein is CASSLDQGVYNEQFL. The CDR3 nucleotides are TGTGCCAGCAGCTTAGATCAAGGGGTTTACAATGAGCAGTTCTTA.

The chain employs TRBV7-9 and TRBJ2-1; TRBD2 agrees at 12 bases. J was trimmed by 6 bases and V by 5 bases; bases with no gene match: 5. In germline, CDR1 is SEHNR, CDR2 FQNEAQ (reference sequence). The CDR3 consists of 15 residues. CDR3 coding DNA: TGTGCCAGCAGCCGACTAGCGGGAGTCAGCAATGAGCAGTTCTTC. Translation gives CASSRLAGVSNEQFF. The full variable domain, in which reference TRBV7-9 and TRBJ2-1 provide the parts outside the CDR3, is DTGVSQNPRHKITKRGQNVTFRCDPISEHNRLYWYRQTLGQGPEFLTYFQNEAQLEKSRLLSDRFSAERPKGSFSTLEIQRTEQGDSAMYLCASSRLAGVSNEQFFGPGTRLTVL.

The table lists this clonotype with a few counts. The genes are TRBV4-3 and TRBJ1-3; no clear D gene. The CDR3 loop spans 17 amino acids. Germline-derived CDR1 and CDR2 are LGHNA and YSLEER. The germline V and J ends were trimmed by 0 bases and 3 bases, with 15 bases remaining between them. The CDR3 region has the DNA TGCGCCAGCAGCCAAGATTCGGTCGATGCCCATGGAAACACCATATATTTT. This encodes CASSQDSVDAHGNTIYF.

This sequence joins TRBV9 and TRBJ1-5; the D is unclear. Germline V CDR1 and CDR2: SGDLS, YYNGEE. V lost 0 bases and J lost 7, with 11 bases in between. The CDR3 contains 14 residues. In DNA, the CDR3 is TGTGCCAGCAGCGTAGGGGGAGGGATGCAGCCCCAGCATTTT. Residues: CASSVGGGMQPQHF.

To note about this clonotype: A much more abundant neighbour one base away suggests this may be a read error. Likely a read error: the CDR3 ends without its conserved phenylalanine or tryptophan. The chain recombines TRBV6-2 or TRBV6-3 with TRBJ2-7, with 15 bases identical to TRBD2. The germline CDR1 and CDR2 sequences are MNHEY and SVGEGT. The CDR3 extends over 18 amino acids. The ends lost 10 bases at V and 0 bases at J; junction bases unmatched: 13. In nucleotides, the CDR3 is TGTGCCACCTCGTCCGGGACTAGCGGGAGGTACCCCTCCTACGAGCAGTACATC. Encoded protein: CATSSGTSGRYPSYEQYI.

This clonotype was seen at least ten times. This chain uses TRBV30 with TRBJ1-1; no firm D call. Looked up from germline, CDR1 is GTSNPN and CDR2 is SVGIG (reference sequence). This CDR3 has 12 amino acids. V gave up 2 bases and J gave up 0 bases, with 4 bases separating them. The CDR3 DNA reads as TGTGCCTGGAGTCCAGTGAACACTGAAGCTTTCTTT. Protein product: CAWSPVNTEAFF.

In its sample, this clonotype was seen many times. This rearrangement joins TRBV6-5 to TRBJ1-2, with D maybe TRBD1 (5 bases). The germline V gene encodes CDR1 MNHEY and CDR2 SVGAGI. Trimming took off 6 bases at V and 4 bases at J, with 15 bases between the two ends. This CDR3 contains 14 residues. The CDR3 sequence: CASSPDSRVYGYTF. The CDR3 DNA reads TGTGCCAGCAGCCCTGACAGCCGAGTCTATGGCTACACCTTC.

This CDR3 is CASSLRNRRTEAFF. CDR3 coding DNA: TGTGCCAGCAGCCTCCGGAACCGCCGGACTGAAGCTTTCTTT. The chain has TRBV13 and TRBJ1-1, with D unclear. CDR3 length: 14 amino acids. The V gene's germline CDR1 is PRHDT and CDR2 FYEKMQ (reference sequence). Trimming took 5 bases from V and 5 from J, leaving 15 bases between them. The complete variable domain, with remaining parts taken from reference TRBV13 and TRBJ1-1, reads AAGVIQSPRHLIKEKRETATLKCYPIPRHDTVYWYQQGPGQDPQFLISFYEKMQSDKGSIPDRFSAQQFSDYHSELNMSSLELGDSALYFCASSLRNRRTEAFFGQGTRLTVV.

The chain combines TRBV4-1 with TRBJ2-7, with no clear D. In germline, CDR1 is MGHRA, CDR2 YSYEKL. The CDR3 is 16 amino acids. V lost 1 base and J 2 bases, leaving 15 bases between the germline ends. The CDR3 sequence: CASSQGSPGPPYEQYF. CDR3 bases: TGCGCCAGCAGCCAAGGTAGCCCAGGTCCCCCCTACGAGCAGTACTTC.

This clonotype was observed a handful of times. The chain employs TRBV20-1 and TRBJ1-1; D unclear. The CDR3 loop spans 13 amino acids. V lost 2 bases and J lost 6, with 13 bases in between. Germline V gene sequence: CDR1 DFQATT, CDR2 SNEGSKA (reference sequence). The CDR3 loop is CSARSGNNPEAFF. The CDR3 DNA follows: TGCAGTGCTAGATCCGGGAACAACCCTGAAGCTTTCTTT.

Ten or more counts support this clonotype. This CDR3 is CASSLSDSLAKNIQYF. The CDR3 coding sequence is TGTGCCAGCAGTTTATCCGACAGCCTAGCCAAAAACATTCAGTACTTC. The chain uses TRBV12-3 or TRBV12-4 and TRBJ2-4, with D perhaps matching TRBD1 (5 bases). V lost 2 bases and J 0 bases, leaving 11 bases between the germline ends. The CDR3 contains 16 residues.

The genes are TRBV6-6 and TRBJ2-7, with TRBD2 matching over 11 bases. V lost 6 bases, J lost 2 bases, and 6 bases stayed unmatched. The CDR3 loop spans 15 amino acids. Germline CDR1 MNHNY, CDR2 SVGAGI (reference sequence). CDR3 bases: TGTGCCAGCAGCTTACTAGCGGGAGTCGCCTACGAGCAGTACTTC. As protein: CASSLLAGVAYEQYF.

This clonotype was detected many times. This sequence joins TRBV3-1 and TRBJ1-2; D is perhaps TRBD1 (6 bases). Trimming left V 5 bases short and J 2 bases short, with 18 bases between. The CDR3 sequence is 16 residues long. CDR1 LGHDT and CDR2 YNNKEL come from the germline V gene (reference sequence). This CDR3 is CASSTPRQGHNYGYTF. CDR3 coding DNA: TGTGCCAGCAGCACCCCAAGGCAGGGGCACAACTATGGCTACACCTTC.

This chain uses TRBV20-1 with TRBJ1-1; D possibly corresponds to TRBD1 (5 bases). Germline CDR1 reads DFQATT; CDR2 reads SNEGSKA (reference sequence). This CDR3 comprises 16 residues. V lost 1 base, J lost 6 bases, and 21 bases lay in between. The CDR3 sequence: CSARARGGNLGAEAFF. CDR3 sequence (DNA): TGCAGTGCTAGAGCCCGGGGGGGGAATTTAGGCGCTGAAGCTTTCTTT.

A note on this clonotype: The germline gene is not matched at one end of the junction; a read error may be the cause. The V call is TRBV14, the J call TRBJ2-1; 15 bases are shared with TRBD2. Germline loops: CDR1 SGHDN, CDR2 FVKESK. The CDR3 consists of 18 residues. DNA of the CDR3: TGTGCCAACAGCCACATCCCTTCAGGACTAGCGGGAGGGATTGAGCAGTTCTTC. Protein product: CANSHIPSGLAGGIEQFF.

This clonotype was counted only a few times. The V call is TRBV7-9, the J call TRBJ2-3; maybe TRBD1 (5 bases). The CDR3 has 18 residues. Germline assignment: CDR1 SEHNR and CDR2 FQNEAQ (reference sequence). V shed 3 bases and J shed 3 bases, with 22 bases lying between them. CDR3 sequence (DNA): TGTGCCAGCAGCTTCGCCTGGGAACTCAGGGTGGTAACAGATACGCAGTATTTT. As protein: CASSFAWELRVVTDTQYF.

The sample holds many counts of this clonotype. This rearrangement joins TRBV28 to TRBJ2-7; possibly TRBD2 for D (5 bases). The CDR3 is 14 residues long. Germline assignment: CDR1 MDHEN and CDR2 SYDVKM. Trimming stripped 6 bases from V and 3 bases from J, with 15 bases between. CDR3 in DNA: TGTGCCAGCAGAACTAGAGGGTTCAGCTACGAGCAGTACTTC. Translation: CASRTRGFSYEQYF.

For this clonotype: A much more abundant neighbour one base away suggests this may be a read error. The chain is built from TRBV12-3 or TRBV12-4 and TRBJ1-1; TRBD1 is a possible D gene (5 bases). The CDR3 is 13 residues long. The CDR3 DNA follows: TGTGCCAGCGGTTTCGGCAGGGCGACTGAAGCTTTCTTT. Protein: CASGFGRATEAFF.

This clonotype was counted at least ten times. The chain employs TRBV6-2 or TRBV6-3 and TRBJ2-7; 8 nucleotides line up with TRBD2. The J segment lost 3 bases and the V segment lost 8 bases, leaving 12 bases of the junction unmatched. Germline-derived CDR1 and CDR2 are MNHEY and SVGEGT. The CDR3 totals 15 residues. CDR3 in amino acids: CASFTRGGPGYEQYF. CDR3 sequence (DNA): TGTGCCAGCTTCACCCGGGGGGGGCCTGGCTACGAGCAGTACTTC.

The table lists this clonotype with a few counts. A read error is possible here, since a much larger clone lies one base away. The chain uses TRBV12-3 or TRBV12-4 and TRBJ1-1, with unresolved D. This CDR3 is 15 amino acids long. The V end lost 4 bases, the J end lost 3 bases, and 15 bases lay between the germline ends. The CDR3 DNA reads TGTGCCAGCAGTTGGACCGAGCCCATGGACACTGAAGCTTTCTTT. As protein: CASSWTEPMDTEAFF.

Concerning this clonotype: A much larger clone lies a single base off, so this may be a read error. The chain carries TRBV4-1 and TRBJ2-1, with 8 bases lining up with TRBD1. The CDR3 spans 16 residues. Germline CDR1 MGHRA, CDR2 YSYEKL. CDR3 loop: CVSSQGQGVSYNEQFF. The CDR3 nucleotides read TGCGTCAGCAGCCAAGGACAGGGCGTATCCTACAATGAGCAGTTCTTC.

The CDR3 spells CASSQDPTFEQFF. The CDR3 DNA sequence: TGCGCCAGCAGCCAAGATCCGACATTTGAGCAGTTCTTC. The rearrangement links TRBV4-3 to TRBJ2-1, with D unresolved. Looked up from germline, CDR1 is LGHNA and CDR2 is YSLEER. Trimming removed 0 bases from V and 9 bases from J, with 9 bases in between. This CDR3 is built from 13 residues.

A note on this clonotype: A single base separates this from a much larger clone, so it may be a read error. Here the CDR3 DNA reads TGTGCCAGCGGTCCAGGGGTCAGGTTCGGGGCCAACGTCCTGACTTTC. Translated, it gives CASGPGVRFGANVLTF. The chain employs TRBV28 and TRBJ2-6, with D possibly matching TRBD1 (6 bases). The CDR3 has 16 residues. V was clipped by 8 bases and J by 4 bases, with 18 bases between them. The V gene's germline CDR1 is MDHEN and CDR2 SYDVKM.

The J gene is TRBJ2-7, the V gene TRBV18; TRBD1 agrees at 10 bases. V was clipped by 6 bases and J by 2 bases; unmatched bases: 10. This CDR3 contains 16 residues. Germline V gives CDR1 KGHSH, CDR2 LQKENI. The CDR3 sequence is CASSPGQGKWAYEQYF. In DNA, the CDR3 is TGTGCCAGCTCCCCGGGACAGGGGAAATGGGCCTACGAGCAGTACTTC.